This TCR beta chain was retrieved from a study of multiple sclerosis patients with progressive multifocal leukoencephalopathy. Regarding this clone: The antigen remains undetermined.

Time point reported: time of PML onset. Between roughly 16 and 56 months of natalizumab therapy passed before PML developed in these natalizumab-treated patients. At PML onset, T3 blood samples were taken. Spiked into each PCR were synthetic inline TR CDR3 controls of all V-J pairings. The repertoire was sequenced with immunoSEQ multiplex PCR; TCRdb's copy has only in-frame clones and lacks some. Of tens of thousands of clones in the sample, roughly 85% were seen once. Study-wide findings and caveats: The findings' link to JC virus versus immunocompromise remained uncertain.

The CDR3 has 17 residues. The ends lost 3 bases at V and 7 bases at J; junction bases unmatched: 13. Germline V gives CDR1 SGDLS, CDR2 YYNGEE. The V call is TRBV9, the J call TRBJ2-1; TRBD1 matches at 10 bases. The sample in question was PBMCs, obtained from a patient treated with natalizumab. The sequence was obtained from a woman aged 30 to 39 with progressive multifocal leukoencephalopathy. The CDR3: CASSAKTGTGARNEQFF. As DNA, the CDR3 is TGTGCCAGCAGCGCTAAAACCGGGACAGGGGCTAGGAATGAGCAGTTCTTC.